A single sample gave rise to the 25 T cell receptor beta chains below, sequenced in a study of shared clonotypes between healthy human individuals. Measured with immunoSEQ multiplex PCR; TCRdb has only the in-frame clones, and not every one. The profile shows 950,000 to 1,200,000 clones, 77% of them singletons. The material sequenced was memory CD4+ T cells from PBMCs. The subset was: CD45RA-negative fraction. These receptors were taken from a man in his late teens or twenties in good health. Some clones in this sample may be carry-over from other donors' samples.

This clone has only a few counts. Here the CDR3 reads CASSQAFMAKNIQYF. In nucleotides, the CDR3 is TGCGCCAGCAGCCAAGCCTTTATGGCCAAAAACATTCAGTACTTC. This sequence joins TRBV4-1 and TRBJ2-4, with D unclear. The germline V and J ends were trimmed by 1 base and 1 base, with 8 bases remaining between them. CDR1 and CDR2 (germline): MGHRA, YSYEKL. This CDR3 region has 15 residues.

This chain joins TRBV29-1 and TRBJ2-7; D not certain. The germline V and J ends were trimmed by 5 bases and 0 bases, with 17 bases remaining between them. The CDR3 consists of 15 residues. Germline assignment: CDR1 SQVTM and CDR2 ANQGSEA. CDR3 residues: CSVRVTQSRSYEQYF. The CDR3 DNA is TGCAGCGTTAGGGTCACCCAGTCCCGCTCCTACGAGCAGTACTTC.

The rearrangement uses TRBV28 and TRBJ2-6, with 9 bases lining up with TRBD2. V was pared by 2 bases and J by 0 bases, with 5 bases of the junction left unmatched. From germline, CDR1 is MDHEN and CDR2 SYDVKM. This CDR3 spans 18 amino acids. CDR3 DNA sequence: TGTGCCAGCAGTTTAGTACGACTAGCGGCCTCTGGGGCCAACGTCCTGACTTTC. Translation: CASSLVRLAASGANVLTF.

The chain combines TRBV5-1 with TRBJ2-1; 7 bases map to TRBD2. V gave up 4 bases and J gave up 5 bases; unmatched junction bases: 6. Looked up from germline, CDR1 is SGHRS and CDR2 is YFSETQ. The CDR3 extends over 14 amino acids. Written as DNA, the CDR3 is TGCGCCAGCAGCCCCTCTAGCGGCGACAATGAGCAGTTCTTC. This encodes CASSPSSGDNEQFF.

The chain employs TRBV5-1 and TRBJ2-1; D is ambiguous. The CDR3 is 12 residues long. From germline, CDR1 is SGHRS and CDR2 YFSETQ. Trimming removed 1 base from V and 8 bases from J, with 7 bases in between. DNA for the CDR3: TGCGCCAGCAGCTTGCCCCGGGATGAGCAGTTCTTC. Translation: CASSLPRDEQFF.

The chain recombines TRBV5-1 with TRBJ2-1; TRBD2 might be the D (6 bases). This CDR3 is built from 15 residues. V lost 0 bases and J lost 3, with 10 bases in between. Germline CDR1 and CDR2: SGHRS and YFSETQ. Here the CDR3 DNA reads TGCGCCAGCAGCTTGGTCGGGAGCGACTACAATGAGCAGTTCTTC. It is translated as CASSLVGSDYNEQFF. Complete variable domain (other parts from reference TRBV5-1 and TRBJ2-1): KAGVTQTPRYLIKTRGQQVTLSCSPISGHRSVSWYQQTPGQGLQFLFEYFSETQRNKGNFPGRFSGRQFSNSRSEMNVSTLELGDSALYLCASSLVGSDYNEQFFGPGTRLTVL.

The chain links TRBV18 to TRBJ1-2; D is uncertain. There are 15 residues in the CDR3. Deletions cut 0 bases from V and 8 bases from J, with 16 bases between. Germline CDR1 is KGHSH and CDR2 is LQKENI. Written as DNA, the CDR3 is TGTGCCAGCTCACCACCTGCAGATAGGGCCGGAGGCTACACCTTC. Its protein product is CASSPPADRAGGYTF.

For this clone: One end of the junction varies from germline; a read error may be responsible. The chain has TRBV11-3 and TRBJ1-2; 9 nucleotides match TRBD1. This CDR3 contains 12 residues. Germline V lookup: CDR1 SGHNT, CDR2 YENEEA. The CDR3, as DNA: TGTGCCAGCAGCTTCCCGGGACAGGGCTCTTCTTTC. It yields the protein CASSFPGQGSSF.

The DNA of the CDR3 is TGTGCCAGCAGAAGACAGGGGGGGGACATTCAGTACTTC. Residues: CASRRQGGDIQYF. J is TRBJ2-4 and V is TRBV28; 9 positions agree with TRBD1. The ends lost 6 bases at V and 8 bases at J; junction bases unmatched: 5. The CDR3 contains 13 residues. The germline CDR1 and CDR2 sequences are MDHEN and SYDVKM.

The CDR3 DNA reads as TGTGCCAGCAGTTTCTTCGGACTGAGCTCCTACAATGAGCAGTTCTTC. Translating it yields CASSFFGLSSYNEQFF. The gene calls are TRBV27 and TRBJ2-1; tentative D call: TRBD2 (5 bases). V was trimmed by 3 bases and J by 0 bases, leaving 12 bases between them. Germline CDR1 reads MNHEY; CDR2 reads SMNVEV (reference sequence). The CDR3 totals 16 residues.

This clone was picked up one time. This chain joins TRBV4-2 and TRBJ2-3; 8 nucleotides match TRBD1. Per the germline V gene, CDR1 is LGHNA and CDR2 is YNFKEQ. This CDR3 region has 17 residues. With 4 bases clipped from V and 4 bases from J, the junction kept 13 bases outside the gene matches. CDR3 sequence reads: CASSPRPLGTGADTQYF. The CDR3 bases are TGTGCCAGCAGCCCACGGCCGCTCGGGACAGGTGCAGATACGCAGTATTTT.

The rearrangement links TRBV5-4 to TRBJ2-7; tentatively, D is TRBD1 (7 bases). V lost 3 bases, J lost 7 bases, and 20 bases lay in between. CDR1 SGHNT and CDR2 YYREEE come from the germline V gene (reference sequence). The CDR3 sequence is 15 residues long. The CDR3 sequence is CASSSTGDRLTEQYF. Written as DNA, the CDR3 is TGTGCCAGCAGCTCCACGGGGGACAGACTCACAGAGCAGTACTTC.

The chain couples TRBV5-4 to TRBJ1-3; D gene unclear. The germline V and J ends were trimmed by 4 bases and 2 bases, with 16 bases remaining between them. This CDR3 spans 16 amino acids. Germline V gene lookup returns CDR1 SGHNT and CDR2 YYREEE (reference sequence). The CDR3 bases are TGTGCCAGCAGCCAAGCGCTAGGTGGTGCTGGAAACACCATATATTTT. Translating gives CASSQALGGAGNTIYF.

This chain uses TRBV5-1 with TRBJ1-4; no clear D. Per the germline V gene, CDR1 is SGHRS and CDR2 is YFSETQ. CDR3 length: 13 amino acids. Trimming took 2 bases from V and 4 from J, leaving 6 bases between them. The CDR3 protein is CASSFGNNEKLFF. Written as DNA, the CDR3 is TGCGCCAGCAGCTTCGGAAATAATGAAAAACTGTTTTTT.

The chain recombines TRBV15 with TRBJ2-1; 8 bases align to TRBD1. CDR3 length: 18 amino acids. The J segment lost 2 bases and the V segment lost 5 bases, leaving 14 bases of the junction unmatched. Germline CDR1 is LNHNV and CDR2 is YYDKDF (reference sequence). CDR3 in amino acids: CATSRIGTGWGTYNEQFF. The CDR3 DNA reads as TGTGCCACCAGCCGAATCGGGACAGGATGGGGGACCTACAATGAGCAGTTCTTC.

The chain uses TRBV27 and TRBJ2-2; 7 bases are shared with TRBD1. V lost 6 bases to trimming and J lost 0 bases; unmatched junction nucleotides: 1. The CDR3 loop spans 14 amino acids. CDR1 and CDR2 from the germline V gene are MNHEY and SMNVEV (reference sequence). The DNA of the CDR3 is TGTGCCAGCAGGAGGGGGCCGAACACCGGGGAGCTGTTTTTT. It specifies CASRRGPNTGELFF.

This chain links TRBV7-2 with TRBJ2-7; 7 positions agree with TRBD2. Trimming at V came to 3 bases and at J to 8 bases, leaving 10 bases not matched to a gene. The germline V gene has CDR1 SGHTA and CDR2 FQGNSA. The CDR3 is made up of 14 amino acids. The CDR3 region has the DNA TGTGCCAGCAGCTTGACCCGACTACTAGCGCAGCAGTACTTC. It is translated as CASSLTRLLAQQYF.

The sample holds a few counts of this clone. The rearrangement links TRBV20-1 to TRBJ1-2; D is ambiguous. The V gene's germline CDR1 is DFQATT and CDR2 SNEGSKA (reference sequence). V shed 2 bases and J shed 12 bases, with 13 bases lying between them. The CDR3 extends over 11 amino acids. The CDR3 spells CSARNRYWNTF. The CDR3, as DNA: TGCAGTGCTAGAAACAGATACTGGAACACCTTC.

The CDR3 nucleotides read TGTGCCACCAGCACTGGACTAGCGGGCACCCAAGAGACCCAGTACTTC. It yields the protein CATSTGLAGTQETQYF. This chain connects TRBV15 to TRBJ2-5; 11 bases agree with TRBD2. This CDR3 is 16 amino acids long. Germline lookup yields CDR1 LNHNV and CDR2 YYDKDF (reference sequence). The V gene end was trimmed by 4 bases and the J gene end by 1 base; junction bases not matched to a gene: 5.

There are a few counts of this clone. In the same sample, other DNA sequences code for this CDR3. This chain joins TRBV30 and TRBJ1-3; TRBD1 matches 8 bases. V lost 5 bases, J lost 4 bases, and 4 bases stayed unmatched. From germline, CDR1 is GTSNPN and CDR2 SVGIG (reference sequence). The CDR3 consists of 13 residues. CDR3 bases: TGTGCCTGGGAGACAGGGGCAGGAAACACCATATATTTT. It encodes CAWETGAGNTIYF.

The chain employs TRBV11-3 and TRBJ1-2, with a tentative D call TRBD1 (6 bases). With 0 bases removed from V and 1 base from J, the gap between germline ends came to 15 bases. Looked up from germline, CDR1 is SGHNT and CDR2 is YENEEA. The length of the CDR3 is 17 residues. The CDR3 coding sequence is TGTGCCAGCAGCTTAGATCACAGGGCGGACCTTAACTATGGCTACACCTTC. Protein: CASSLDHRADLNYGYTF.

The CDR3 spells CASSLTQENTEAFF. CDR3 nucleotide sequence: TGTGCCAGCAGTCTCACACAAGAGAACACTGAAGCTTTCTTT. This chain connects TRBV28 to TRBJ1-1; D call uncertain. CDR1 and CDR2 (germline): MDHEN, SYDVKM. Trimming cost V 5 bases and J 1 base, with 11 bases left between them. The CDR3 has 14 residues.

As to this clone: Other DNA sequences from this sample encode an identical CDR3 as well. The chain couples TRBV5-1 to TRBJ1-1; D gene unclear. CDR3 length: 13 residues. Trimming pared 4 bases from V and 1 base from J, leaving 8 bases between. From germline, CDR1 is SGHRS and CDR2 YFSETQ. This chain's CDR3 is CASSPRQNTEAFF. The CDR3 region has the DNA TGCGCCAGCAGCCCCCGCCAGAACACTGAAGCTTTCTTT.

The chain uses TRBV10-3 and TRBJ2-1, with 7 bases aligning to TRBD1. CDR1 is ENHRY, CDR2 SYGVKD, per germline. V shed 5 bases, J shed 5 bases, and the junction held 6 bases outside the gene matches. The CDR3 loop spans 14 amino acids. The CDR3 nucleotides are TGTGCCATCAGTCGAGACAGGGAGAACAATGAGCAGTTCTTC. This codes for CAISRDRENNEQFF.

Comment on this clone: This may arise from a read error, as a much more abundant clone is one base away. The identical CDR3 is also encoded by other nucleotide sequences in the sample. The chain recombines TRBV7-3 with TRBJ1-2; maybe TRBD1 (5 bases). With 2 bases removed from V and 3 bases from J, the gap between germline ends came to 7 bases. The CDR3 is made up of 13 amino acids. Germline V gene lookup returns CDR1 SGHTA and CDR2 FQGTGA. The CDR3 sequence is CASSLGRDYGYTF. The DNA of the CDR3 is TGTGCCAGCAGCTTAGGCAGGGACTATGGCTACACCTTC. Using reference TRBV7-3 and TRBJ1-2 for the parts outside the CDR3, the full variable domain is GAGVSQTPSNKVTEKGKYVELRCDPISGHTALYWYRQSLGQGPEFLIYFQGTGAADDSGLPNDRFFAVRPEGSVSTLKIQRTERGDSAVYLCASSLGRDYGYTFGSGTRLTVV.